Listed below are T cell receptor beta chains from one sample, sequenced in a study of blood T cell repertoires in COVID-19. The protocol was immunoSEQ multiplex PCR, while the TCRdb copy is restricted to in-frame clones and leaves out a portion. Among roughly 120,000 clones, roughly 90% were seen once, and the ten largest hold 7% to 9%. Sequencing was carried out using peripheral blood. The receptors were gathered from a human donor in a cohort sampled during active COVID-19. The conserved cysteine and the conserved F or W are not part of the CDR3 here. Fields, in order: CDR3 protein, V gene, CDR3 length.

CDR3: ASSLRESYNEQF; V: TRBV5-4; length: 12
CDR3: SGDIAGSTDTQY; V: TRBV29-1; length: 12
CDR3: ASSRDRSNEKLF; V: TRBV5-4; length: 12
CDR3: ASSPRDRGSGTEAF; V: TRBV3-1/TRBV3-2; length: 14
CDR3: ATSDQDRVETQY; V: TRBV24-1; length: 12
CDR3: ASSQDPPRKGEKLF; V: TRBV4-1; length: 14
CDR3: ASSSGTGSNQPQH; V: TRBV7-6; length: 13
CDR3: ASSPLTGGRGTQY; V: TRBV19; length: 13
CDR3: ASSVLFLDSADTQY; V: TRBV9; length: 14
CDR3: ASRPLTSGPYEQF; V: TRBV27; length: 13
CDR3: ASSPRGRGGYTGELF; V: TRBV7-8; length: 15
CDR3: ASAGDTEAF; V: TRBV10-1; length: 9
CDR3: SVPGPGGGYT; V: TRBV29-1; length: 10
CDR3: ASSARQGNSGNTIY; V: TRBV5-1; length: 14
CDR3: ASSWPAGSSYEQY; V: TRBV9; length: 13
CDR3: ASSFSDRTNQPQH; V: TRBV7-4; length: 13
CDR3: ASSLPGVTNTEAF; V: TRBV28; length: 13
CDR3: ASSLDSAYEQY; V: TRBV5-1; length: 11
CDR3: ASSLEVGYEQY; V: TRBV12-3/TRBV12-4; length: 11
CDR3: ATLGLAGVTSSYNEQF; V: TRBV15; length: 16
CDR3: ASRATSGRPPYEQY; V: TRBV2; length: 14
CDR3: ASSSRRLAGGLSDTQY; V: TRBV7-3; length: 16
CDR3: ASSYQGATDTQY; V: TRBV28; length: 12
CDR3: ASSPRTGAGTEAF; V: TRBV5-1; length: 13
CDR3: ASSFTRRSRNEKLF; V: TRBV5-8; length: 14
CDR3: ASSSQQAGGPGSGANVLT; V: TRBV18; length: 18
CDR3: ASSPGQSQGTQY; V: TRBV5-1; length: 12
CDR3: ASSQDDRDETQY; V: TRBV4-1; length: 12
CDR3: ASSLRSLSYNSPLH; V: TRBV5-1; length: 14
CDR3: ASKDRPLSETQY; V: TRBV27; length: 12
CDR3: ASSGRLAGGHEQY; V: TRBV7-8; length: 13
CDR3: ASSSPDRSYNEQF; V: TRBV19; length: 13
CDR3: ASSYSTGSGSYEQY; V: TRBV6-5; length: 14
CDR3: ASSLAGTSPGPDTQY; V: TRBV5-1; length: 15
CDR3: ASSLGHNYNEQF; V: TRBV27; length: 12
CDR3: ASSFLFGQTNNEQF; V: TRBV7-9; length: 14
CDR3: ASSGGGSRTSDPHRQF; V: TRBV10-1; length: 16
CDR3: ASSLGGYNTEAF; V: TRBV28; length: 12
CDR3: ASSPLGLQETQY; V: TRBV18; length: 12
CDR3: ASSGLARETQY; V: TRBV2; length: 11